This is a list of T cell receptor beta chains from one sample in a study of Graves' ophthalmopathy and Graves' hyperthyroidism. TCRdb recomputed calls from the multiplex PCR reads with MiXCR, one row per CDR3 protein. The repertoire consists of roughly 500,000 distinct CDR3 sequences, with 14% occurring once and the leading ten covering about 10%. The sequencing input was blood. These receptors all come from a woman in her 30s with Graves' ophthalmopathy. Both conserved end residues are part of each CDR3. D genes are given only for firm matches. The size field is filled for only some rows; it gives once, few, many or a size class.

D gene: .; V gene: TRBV7-6; clone size: many; CDR3 protein: CASSLEQLSTGELFF
D gene: TRBD2; V gene: TRBV7-2; clone size: many; CDR3 protein: CASSVLAASYEQYF
D gene: TRBD2; V gene: TRBV10-2; clone size: many; CDR3 protein: CASKVAGGETQYF
D gene: .; V gene: TRBV5-1; clone size: few; CDR3 protein: CASSSPGPRNTEAFF
D gene: .; V gene: TRBV12-3/TRBV12-4; clone size: many; CDR3 protein: CASNKEGGYTEAFF
D gene: .; V gene: TRBV12-3/TRBV12-4; clone size: .; CDR3 protein: CASSPQVPPHEQYF
D gene: .; V gene: TRBV6-5; clone size: many; CDR3 protein: CASSYSRETQYF
D gene: .; V gene: TRBV6-1; clone size: many; CDR3 protein: CASSEGGRASSPLHF
D gene: .; V gene: TRBV5-1; clone size: few; CDR3 protein: CASSLVAGQQPQHF
D gene: .; V gene: TRBV3-1; clone size: many; CDR3 protein: CASSQPSTNYGYTF
D gene: .; V gene: TRBV7-8; clone size: many; CDR3 protein: CASSLGVPEQYF
D gene: .; V gene: TRBV25-1; clone size: few; CDR3 protein: CASASGTDNSPLHF
D gene: .; V gene: TRBV20-1; clone size: .; CDR3 protein: CSARDLGGYGYTF
D gene: TRBD2; V gene: TRBV9; clone size: .; CDR3 protein: CASSVAVAGSYEQYF
D gene: TRBD1; V gene: TRBV4-1; clone size: .; CDR3 protein: CASSQGRDRVNYGYTF
D gene: .; V gene: TRBV7-9; clone size: few; CDR3 protein: CASSLTGPNTGELFF
D gene: .; V gene: TRBV20-1; clone size: many; CDR3 protein: CSARRDGPLLGGELFF
D gene: .; V gene: TRBV2; clone size: many; CDR3 protein: CASGHGGIEAFF
D gene: TRBD1; V gene: TRBV12-3/TRBV12-4; clone size: many; CDR3 protein: CASSFGGGGYGYTF
D gene: TRBD1; V gene: TRBV6-1; clone size: many; CDR3 protein: CASSEKRQGVAKNIQYF
D gene: .; V gene: TRBV7-2; clone size: .; CDR3 protein: CASSLKRDQPQHF
D gene: TRBD1; V gene: TRBV20-1; clone size: many; CDR3 protein: CSARGQGGGTEAFF
D gene: .; V gene: TRBV20-1; clone size: .; CDR3 protein: CSARDGDSVNTEAFF
D gene: TRBD2; V gene: TRBV11-1; clone size: many; CDR3 protein: CASSPIAGASYEQYF
D gene: TRBD2; V gene: TRBV30; clone size: many; CDR3 protein: CAWSLGLAGAETQYF
D gene: .; V gene: TRBV6-2/TRBV6-3; clone size: many; CDR3 protein: CASNGRTVQQPQHF
D gene: .; V gene: TRBV28; clone size: many; CDR3 protein: CASSLGGGCTF
D gene: .; V gene: TRBV28; clone size: few; CDR3 protein: CASSLAGLREQYF
D gene: .; V gene: TRBV2; clone size: many; CDR3 protein: CASSVRGLNTEAFF